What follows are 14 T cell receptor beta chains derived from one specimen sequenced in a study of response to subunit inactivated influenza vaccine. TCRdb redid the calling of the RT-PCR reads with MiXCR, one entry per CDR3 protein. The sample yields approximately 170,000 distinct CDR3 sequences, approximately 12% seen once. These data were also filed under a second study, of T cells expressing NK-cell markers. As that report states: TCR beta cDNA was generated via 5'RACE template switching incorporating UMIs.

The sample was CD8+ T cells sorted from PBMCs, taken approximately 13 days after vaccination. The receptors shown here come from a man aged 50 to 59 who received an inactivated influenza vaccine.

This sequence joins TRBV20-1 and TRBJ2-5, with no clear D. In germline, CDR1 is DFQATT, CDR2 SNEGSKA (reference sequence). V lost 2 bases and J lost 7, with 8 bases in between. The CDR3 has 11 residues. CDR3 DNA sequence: TGCAGTGCTAGACCGCCGGGGACCCAGTACTTC. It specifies CSARPPGTQYF.

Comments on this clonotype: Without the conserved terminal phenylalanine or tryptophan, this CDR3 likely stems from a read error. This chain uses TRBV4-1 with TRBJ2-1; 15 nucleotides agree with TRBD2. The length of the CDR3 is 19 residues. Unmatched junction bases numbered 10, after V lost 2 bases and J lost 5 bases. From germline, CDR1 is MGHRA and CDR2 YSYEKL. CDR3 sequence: CASSQRPGLAGGIHNEQFL. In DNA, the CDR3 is TGCGCCAGCAGCCAACGGCCGGGACTAGCGGGAGGAATCCACAATGAGCAGTTCCTC.

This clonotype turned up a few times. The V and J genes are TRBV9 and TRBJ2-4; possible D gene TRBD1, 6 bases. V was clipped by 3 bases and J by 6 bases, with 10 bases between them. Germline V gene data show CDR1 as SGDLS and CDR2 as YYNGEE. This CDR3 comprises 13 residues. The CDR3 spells CASSAPRGNIQYF. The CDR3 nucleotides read TGTGCCAGCAGCGCCCCCAGGGGAAACATTCAGTACTTC.

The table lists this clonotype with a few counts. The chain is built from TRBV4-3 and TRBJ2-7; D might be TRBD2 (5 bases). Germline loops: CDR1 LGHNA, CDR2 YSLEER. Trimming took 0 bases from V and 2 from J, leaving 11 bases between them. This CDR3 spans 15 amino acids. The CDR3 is CASSQDYGLTYEQYF. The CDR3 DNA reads TGCGCCAGCAGCCAAGATTACGGACTCACCTACGAGCAGTACTTC.

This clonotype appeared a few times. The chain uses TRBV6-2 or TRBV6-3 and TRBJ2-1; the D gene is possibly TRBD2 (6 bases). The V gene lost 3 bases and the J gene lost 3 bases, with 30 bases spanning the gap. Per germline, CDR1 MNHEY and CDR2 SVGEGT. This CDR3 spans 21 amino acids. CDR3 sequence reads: CASSYRLGGPDVPQLYNEQFF. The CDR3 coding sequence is TGTGCCAGCAGTTATCGGTTGGGGGGACCGGACGTACCCCAACTCTACAATGAGCAGTTCTTC.

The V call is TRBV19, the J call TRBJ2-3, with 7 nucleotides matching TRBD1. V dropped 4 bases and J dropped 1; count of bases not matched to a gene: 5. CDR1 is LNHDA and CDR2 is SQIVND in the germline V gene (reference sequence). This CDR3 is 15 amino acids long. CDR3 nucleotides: TGTGCCAGTAGTAGAGGACAGGCCCGCACAGATACGCAGTATTTT. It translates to CASSRGQARTDTQYF.

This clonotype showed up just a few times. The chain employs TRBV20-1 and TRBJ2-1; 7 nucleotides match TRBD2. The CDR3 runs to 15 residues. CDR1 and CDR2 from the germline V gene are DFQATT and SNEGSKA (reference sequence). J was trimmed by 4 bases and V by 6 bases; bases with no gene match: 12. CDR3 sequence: CSASASSGHYNEQFF. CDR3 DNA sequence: TGCAGTGCATCCGCCTCTAGCGGACATTACAATGAGCAGTTCTTC.

The CDR3 spells CASTLGYGSFNEQYF. In DNA, the CDR3 is TGTGCCAGCACCTTAGGGTACGGCTCCTTTAACGAGCAGTACTTC. V usage is TRBV28 and J usage is TRBJ2-7; D is unresolved. V lost 7 bases and J 5 bases, leaving 21 bases between the germline ends. The CDR3 consists of 15 residues. CDR1 is MDHEN, CDR2 SYDVKM, per germline.

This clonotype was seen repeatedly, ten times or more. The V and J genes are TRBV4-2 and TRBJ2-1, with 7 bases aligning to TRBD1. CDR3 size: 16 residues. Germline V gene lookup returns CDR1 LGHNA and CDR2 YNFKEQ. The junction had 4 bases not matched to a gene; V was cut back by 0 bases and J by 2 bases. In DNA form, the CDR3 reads TGTGCCAGCAGCCAAGACGAGGACAGGACCTACAATGAGCAGTTCTTC. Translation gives CASSQDEDRTYNEQFF.

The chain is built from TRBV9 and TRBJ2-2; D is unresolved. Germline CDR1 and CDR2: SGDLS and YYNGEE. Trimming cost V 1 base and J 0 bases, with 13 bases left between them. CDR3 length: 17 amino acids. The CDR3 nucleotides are TGTGCCAGCAGCGTACGTAGGCGGACCCCGAACACCGGGGAGCTGTTTTTT. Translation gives CASSVRRRTPNTGELFF.

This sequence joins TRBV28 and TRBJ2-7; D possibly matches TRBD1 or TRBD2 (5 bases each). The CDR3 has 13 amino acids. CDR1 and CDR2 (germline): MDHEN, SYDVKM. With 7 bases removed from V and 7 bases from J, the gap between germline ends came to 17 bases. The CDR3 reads CASNPPGRVEQYF. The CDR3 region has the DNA TGTGCCAGCAATCCCCCGGGGCGTGTTGAGCAGTACTTC.

The chain's CDR3 is CASSRGGLNEQYF. The CDR3 DNA reads as TGTGCCAGCAGTCGCGGGGGGCTGAACGAGCAGTACTTC. The V gene is TRBV12-3 or TRBV12-4, the J gene TRBJ2-7; 8 bases map to TRBD2. This CDR3 is 13 amino acids long. V lost 5 bases to trimming and J lost 5 bases; unmatched junction nucleotides: 5.

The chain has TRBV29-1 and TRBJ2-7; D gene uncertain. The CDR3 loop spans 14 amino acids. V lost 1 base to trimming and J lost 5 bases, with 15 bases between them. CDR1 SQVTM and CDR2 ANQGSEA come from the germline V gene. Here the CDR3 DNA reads TGCAGCGTTGAAGGTTGGGGTCTTTTGGACGAGCAGTACTTC. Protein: CSVEGWGLLDEQYF.

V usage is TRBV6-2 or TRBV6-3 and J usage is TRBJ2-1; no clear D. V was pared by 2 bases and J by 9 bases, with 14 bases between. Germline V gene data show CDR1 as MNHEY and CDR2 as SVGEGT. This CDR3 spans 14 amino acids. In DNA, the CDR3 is TGTGCCAGCAGTTACCCCACAAGTCCGGGTGAGCAGTTCTTC. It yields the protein CASSYPTSPGEQFF.